This passage covers 8 T cell receptor beta chains from one sample sequenced in a study of cytomegalovirus exposure and HLA in healthy donors. PCR involved 60 Vbeta and 13 Jbeta primers. Profiling relied on immunoSEQ multiplex PCR, and the TCRdb table lists in-frame clones only, not all of them. The data show roughly 90,000 clones, around 70% seen once. Material: PBMCs. Receptors originate from a man in his thirties or forties in good health and CMV-seropositive.

This clone has a handful of counts. The chain carries TRBV6-5 and TRBJ1-6; D unresolved. The V gene's germline CDR1 is MNHEY and CDR2 SVGAGI. This CDR3 spans 15 amino acids. V lost 6 bases and J lost 9, with 18 bases in between. For the CDR3, the DNA is TGTGCCAGCAGCCCCGAACGGTCCCGGAGTTCACCCCTCCACTTT. Its translation is CASSPERSRSSPLHF.

This clone was recorded only once. This chain connects TRBV7-3 to TRBJ2-2; TRBD2 aligns across 12 bases. The CDR3 loop spans 16 amino acids. The V gene's germline CDR1 is SGHTA and CDR2 FQGTGA. J gave up 4 bases and V 6 bases, and 6 bases lay outside the gene matches. The CDR3 is CASSLAGGPGTGELFF. The DNA of the CDR3 is TGTGCCAGCAGTCTAGCGGGAGGGCCGGGCACCGGGGAGCTGTTTTTT.

The chain has TRBV5-4 and TRBJ2-5, with TRBD2 matching over 7 bases. The CDR3 length is 15 residues. V dropped 2 bases and J dropped 1; count of bases not matched to a gene: 5. CDR1 is SGHNT and CDR2 is YYREEE in the germline V gene (reference sequence). The CDR3 here is CASSFLAGVQETQYF. The CDR3 DNA reads as TGTGCCAGCAGCTTTCTTGCGGGGGTCCAAGAGACCCAGTACTTC.

The rearrangement links TRBV19 to TRBJ1-1; possible D gene TRBD1, 5 bases. Trimming left V 1 base short and J 3 bases short, with 9 bases between. Per the germline V gene, CDR1 is LNHDA and CDR2 is SQIVND (reference sequence). The CDR3 totals 14 residues. The CDR3 coding sequence is TGTGCCAGTAGTATAGTAGGGGAGGACACTGAAGCTTTCTTT. As protein: CASSIVGEDTEAFF.

CDR3 region: CASSLTTGLNTEAFF. The CDR3 nucleotides read TGTGCCAGCAGCTTAACGACAGGGTTAAACACTGAAGCTTTCTTT. This chain uses TRBV7-9 with TRBJ1-1, with 7 bases that match TRBD1. Germline loops: CDR1 SEHNR, CDR2 FQNEAQ (reference sequence). Unmatched junction bases numbered 5, after V lost 2 bases and J lost 2 bases. CDR3 size: 15 residues.

This clone appeared a few times. This chain uses TRBV19 with TRBJ1-1; 9 nucleotides align to TRBD1. CDR1 is LNHDA, CDR2 SQIVND, per germline (reference sequence). The junction had 11 bases not matched to a gene; V was cut back by 3 bases and J by 6 bases. This CDR3 is built from 16 residues. The CDR3 reads CASSIGTGTGRSEAFF. The DNA of the CDR3 is TGTGCCAGTAGTATTGGGACCGGGACAGGGAGATCTGAAGCTTTCTTT.

This chain joins TRBV4-2 and TRBJ2-1, with TRBD2 as a possible D gene (6 bases). Trimming stripped 5 bases from V and 7 bases from J, with 18 bases between. The CDR3 is 15 residues long. CDR1 is LGHNA and CDR2 is YNFKEQ in the germline V gene. The CDR3 sequence is CASSSRGDGGNEQFF. The CDR3 nucleotides read TGTGCCAGCAGCTCGCGAGGGGATGGGGGGAATGAGCAGTTCTTC.

The chain joins TRBV2 to TRBJ2-1, with 10 bases identical to TRBD2. CDR1 and CDR2 (germline): SNHLY, FYNNEI. Losses at the gene ends were 2 bases for V and 4 bases for J; bases not matched to a gene: 2. The CDR3 is made up of 15 amino acids. The CDR3 protein is CASSESSGGYNEQFF. The CDR3 DNA reads TGTGCCAGCAGTGAATCTAGCGGGGGTTACAATGAGCAGTTCTTC.